The 5 T cell receptor beta chains below all came from one sample that was sequenced in a study of blood T cell repertoires in COVID-19. Data came from immunoSEQ multiplex PCR; TCRdb stores just in-frame clones and leaves some out. The sample contains some 300,000 clones, around 84% of which appear only once. The sample comprised PBMCs or T cells enriched from blood (not recorded which). The receptor set was obtained from a man aged 30 to 45 who had recovered from COVID-19.

This clone was observed a single time. The chain uses TRBV6-2 or TRBV6-3 and TRBJ2-7; 10 bases are a match to TRBD2. CDR1 and CDR2 (germline): MNHEY, SVGEGT. The V and J ends lost 2 bases and 5 bases, in that order; junction bases with no gene match: 9. The CDR3 has 16 residues. This CDR3 reads CASSYELAGGKNEQYF. In DNA form, the CDR3 reads TGTGCCAGCAGTTACGAGTTAGCGGGAGGAAAGAACGAGCAGTACTTC.

The V gene is TRBV6-5, the J gene TRBJ1-2, with D possibly TRBD1 on 5 matching bases. Germline loops: CDR1 MNHEY, CDR2 SVGAGI. CDR3 length: 13 amino acids. The V gene lost 6 bases and the J gene lost 8 bases, with 16 bases spanning the gap. The CDR3 coding sequence is TGTGCCAGCAGCTCCGACAGCTGGCGAGGCTACACCTTC. It codes for CASSSDSWRGYTF.

This chain links TRBV2 with TRBJ2-1; 7 nucleotides align to TRBD1. Trimming took 10 bases from V and 7 from J; bases not matched to a gene: 10. Per the germline V gene, CDR1 is SNHLY and CDR2 is FYNNEI. The CDR3 is 13 amino acids. In nucleotides, the CDR3 is TGTGCCACCCAGGAGACAGGGCCGAATGAGCAGTTCTTC. It specifies CATQETGPNEQFF.

This rearrangement joins TRBV7-2 to TRBJ2-7; D not certain. There are 14 residues in the CDR3. V lost 1 base and J lost 3, with 10 bases in between. Germline CDR1 SGHTA, CDR2 FQGNSA. The CDR3 here is CASSLVNRNYEQYF. As DNA, the CDR3 is TGTGCCAGCAGCTTAGTTAACAGAAACTACGAGCAGTACTTC.

J is TRBJ2-7 and V is TRBV24-1; D gene ambiguous. V shed 2 bases and J shed 2 bases, with 9 bases lying between them. This CDR3 is 14 amino acids long. From germline, CDR1 is KGHDR and CDR2 SFDVKD. CDR3 sequence: CATSDSGFPYEQYF. DNA for the CDR3: TGTGCCACCAGTGATTCAGGATTCCCCTACGAGCAGTACTTC.